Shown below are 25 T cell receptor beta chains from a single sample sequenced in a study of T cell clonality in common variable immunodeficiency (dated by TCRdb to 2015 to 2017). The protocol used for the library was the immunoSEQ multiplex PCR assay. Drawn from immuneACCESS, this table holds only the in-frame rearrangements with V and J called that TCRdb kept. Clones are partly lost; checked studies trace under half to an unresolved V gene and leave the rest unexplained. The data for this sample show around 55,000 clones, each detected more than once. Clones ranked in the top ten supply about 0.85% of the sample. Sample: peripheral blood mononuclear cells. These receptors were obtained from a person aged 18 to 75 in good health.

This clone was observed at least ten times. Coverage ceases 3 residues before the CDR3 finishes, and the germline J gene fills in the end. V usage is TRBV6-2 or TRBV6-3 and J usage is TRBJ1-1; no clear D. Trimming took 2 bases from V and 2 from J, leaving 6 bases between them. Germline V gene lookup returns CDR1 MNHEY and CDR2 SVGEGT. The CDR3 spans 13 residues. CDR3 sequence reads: CASSYGGNTEAFF. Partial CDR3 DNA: TGTGCCAGCAGTTACGGCGGAAACACTGAA.

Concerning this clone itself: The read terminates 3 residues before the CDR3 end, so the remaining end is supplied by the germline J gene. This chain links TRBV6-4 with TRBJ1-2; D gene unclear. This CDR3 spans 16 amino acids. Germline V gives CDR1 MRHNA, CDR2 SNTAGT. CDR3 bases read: TGTGCCAGCAGTGACTTTAGCGGGATAGGGTACAATGAC. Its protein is CASSDFSGIGYND. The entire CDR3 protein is CASSDFSGIGYNDYTF.

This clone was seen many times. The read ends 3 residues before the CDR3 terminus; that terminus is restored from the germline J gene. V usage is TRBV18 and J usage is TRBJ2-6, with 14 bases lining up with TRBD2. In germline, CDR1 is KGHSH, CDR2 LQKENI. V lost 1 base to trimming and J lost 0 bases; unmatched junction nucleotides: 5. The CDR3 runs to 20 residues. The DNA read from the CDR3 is TGTGCCAGCTCACCACGACTAGCGGGAGGGGTGGACTCTGGGGCCAACGTC. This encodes CASSPRLAGGVDSGANV. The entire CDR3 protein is CASSPRLAGGVDSGANVLTF. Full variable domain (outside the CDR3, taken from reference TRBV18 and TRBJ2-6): NAGVMQNPRHLVRRRGQEARLRCSPMKGHSHVYWYRQLPEEGLKFMVYLQKENIIDESGMPKERFSAEFPKEGPSILRIQQVVRGDSAAYFCASSPRLAGGVDSGANVLTFGAGSRLTVL.

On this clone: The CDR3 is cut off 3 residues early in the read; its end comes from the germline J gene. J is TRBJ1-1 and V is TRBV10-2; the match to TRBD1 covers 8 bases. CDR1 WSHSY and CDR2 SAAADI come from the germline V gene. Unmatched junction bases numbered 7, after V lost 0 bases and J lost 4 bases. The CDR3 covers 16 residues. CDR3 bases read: TGCGCCAGCAGTGAGTCAACCACAGGGGGTACCACTGAA. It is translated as CASSESTTGGTTE. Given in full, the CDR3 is CASSESTTGGTTEAFF.

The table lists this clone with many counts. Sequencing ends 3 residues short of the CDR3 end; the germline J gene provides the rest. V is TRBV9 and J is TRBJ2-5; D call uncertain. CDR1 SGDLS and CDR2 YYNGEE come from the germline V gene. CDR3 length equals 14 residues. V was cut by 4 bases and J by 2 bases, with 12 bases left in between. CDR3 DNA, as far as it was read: TGTGCCAGCAGCCCCCCGCAGGATCAAGAGACC. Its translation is CASSPPQDQET. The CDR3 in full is CASSPPQDQETQYF.

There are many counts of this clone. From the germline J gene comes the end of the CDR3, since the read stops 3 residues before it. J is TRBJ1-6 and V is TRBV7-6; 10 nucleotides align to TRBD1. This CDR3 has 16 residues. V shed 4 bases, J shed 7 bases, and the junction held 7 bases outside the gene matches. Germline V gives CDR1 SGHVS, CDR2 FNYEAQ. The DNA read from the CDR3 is TGTGCCAGCAGCTCTAGGGACAGGGGTTTAAATTCACCC. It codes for CASSSRDRGLNSP. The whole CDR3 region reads CASSSRDRGLNSPLHF. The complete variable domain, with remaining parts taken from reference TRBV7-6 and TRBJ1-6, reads GAGVSQSPRYKVTKRGQDVALRCDPISGHVSLYWYRQALGQGPEFLTYFNYEAQQDKSGLPNDRFSAERPEGSISTLTIQRTEQRDSAMYRCASSSRDRGLNSPLHFGNGTRLTVT.

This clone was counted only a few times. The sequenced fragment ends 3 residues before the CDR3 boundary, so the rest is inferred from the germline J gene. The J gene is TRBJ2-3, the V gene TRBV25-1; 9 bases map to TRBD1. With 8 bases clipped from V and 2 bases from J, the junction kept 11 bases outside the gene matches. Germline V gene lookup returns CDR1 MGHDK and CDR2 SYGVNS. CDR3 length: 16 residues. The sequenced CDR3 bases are TGTGCCAGCGAAAATCCGGGACAGGGTGACACAGATACG. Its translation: CASENPGQGDTDT. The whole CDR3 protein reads CASENPGQGDTDTQYF.

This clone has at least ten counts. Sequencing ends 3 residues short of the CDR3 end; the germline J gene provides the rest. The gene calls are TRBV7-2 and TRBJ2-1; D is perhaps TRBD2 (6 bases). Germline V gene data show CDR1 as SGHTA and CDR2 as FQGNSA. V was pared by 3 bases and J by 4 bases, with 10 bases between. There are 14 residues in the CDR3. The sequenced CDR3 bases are TGTGCCAGCAGCTTTTTGGAGGGGTACAATGAG. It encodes CASSFLEGYNE. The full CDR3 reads CASSFLEGYNEQFF.

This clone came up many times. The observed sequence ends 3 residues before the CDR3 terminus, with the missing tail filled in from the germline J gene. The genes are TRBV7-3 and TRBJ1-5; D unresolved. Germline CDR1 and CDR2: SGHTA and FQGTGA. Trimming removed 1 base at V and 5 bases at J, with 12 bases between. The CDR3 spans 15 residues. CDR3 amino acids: CASSLRGYVHQPQHF. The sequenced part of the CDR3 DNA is TGTGCCAGCAGCTTAAGAGGGTATGTCCATCAGCCC.

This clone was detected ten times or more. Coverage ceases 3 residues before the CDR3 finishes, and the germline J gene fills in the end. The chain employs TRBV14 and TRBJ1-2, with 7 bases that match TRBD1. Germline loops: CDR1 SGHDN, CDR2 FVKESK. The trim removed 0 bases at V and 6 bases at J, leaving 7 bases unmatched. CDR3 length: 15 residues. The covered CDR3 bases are TGTGCCAGCAGCCAAGAAGGTCAAGGGGGCCATGGC. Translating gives CASSQEGQGGHG. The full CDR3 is CASSQEGQGGHGYTF. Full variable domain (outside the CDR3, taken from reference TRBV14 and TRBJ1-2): EAGVTQFPSHSVIEKGQTVTLRCDPISGHDNLYWYRRVMGKEIKFLLHFVKESKQDESGMPNNRFLAERTGGTYSTLKVQPAELEDSGVYFCASSQEGQGGHGYTFGSGTRLTVV.

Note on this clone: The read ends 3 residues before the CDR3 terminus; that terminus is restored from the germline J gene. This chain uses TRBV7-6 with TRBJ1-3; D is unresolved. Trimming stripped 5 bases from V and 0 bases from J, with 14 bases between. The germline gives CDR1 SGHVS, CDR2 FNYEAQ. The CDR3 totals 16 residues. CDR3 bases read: TGTGCCAGCAGCCCAGGTTGGGCCAACTCTGGAAACACC. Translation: CASSPGWANSGNT. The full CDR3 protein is CASSPGWANSGNTIYF.

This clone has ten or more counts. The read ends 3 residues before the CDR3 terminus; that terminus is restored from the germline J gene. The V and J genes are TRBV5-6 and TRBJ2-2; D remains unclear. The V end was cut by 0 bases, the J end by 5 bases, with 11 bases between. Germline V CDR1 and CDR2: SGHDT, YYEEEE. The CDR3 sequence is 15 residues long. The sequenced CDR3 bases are TGTGCCAGCAGCTTGGGCAGCTTAGGGACCGGGGAG. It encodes CASSLGSLGTGE. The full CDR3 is CASSLGSLGTGELFF.

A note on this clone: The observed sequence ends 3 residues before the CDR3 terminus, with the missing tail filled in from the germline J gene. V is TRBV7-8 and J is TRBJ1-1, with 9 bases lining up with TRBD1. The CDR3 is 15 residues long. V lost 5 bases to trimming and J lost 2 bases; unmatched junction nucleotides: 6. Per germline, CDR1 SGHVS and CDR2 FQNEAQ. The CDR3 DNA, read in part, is TGTGCCAGCAGCCTCTTGACAGGGGGTAACACTGAA. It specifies CASSLLTGGNTE. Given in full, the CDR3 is CASSLLTGGNTEAFF.

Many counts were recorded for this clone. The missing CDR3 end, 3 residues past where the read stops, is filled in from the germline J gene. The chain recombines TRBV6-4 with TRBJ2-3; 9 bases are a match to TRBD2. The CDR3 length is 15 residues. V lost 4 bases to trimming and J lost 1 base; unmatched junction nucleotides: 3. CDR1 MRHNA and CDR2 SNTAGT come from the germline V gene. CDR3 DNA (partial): TGTGCCAGCAGTGTCTTAGCGGGAGGCACAGATACG. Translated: CASSVLAGGTDT. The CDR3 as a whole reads CASSVLAGGTDTQYF.

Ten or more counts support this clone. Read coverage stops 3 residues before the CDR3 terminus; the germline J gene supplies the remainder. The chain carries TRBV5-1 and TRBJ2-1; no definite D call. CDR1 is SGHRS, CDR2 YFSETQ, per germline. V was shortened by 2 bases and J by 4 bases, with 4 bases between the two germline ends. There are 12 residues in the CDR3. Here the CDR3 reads CASSLSYNEQFF. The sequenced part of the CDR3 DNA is TGCGCCAGCAGCTTATCATACAATGAG. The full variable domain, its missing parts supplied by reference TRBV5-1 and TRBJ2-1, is KAGVTQTPRYLIKTRGQQVTLSCSPISGHRSVSWYQQTPGQGLQFLFEYFSETQRNKGNFPGRFSGRQFSNSRSEMNVSTLELGDSALYLCASSLSYNEQFFGPGTRLTVL.

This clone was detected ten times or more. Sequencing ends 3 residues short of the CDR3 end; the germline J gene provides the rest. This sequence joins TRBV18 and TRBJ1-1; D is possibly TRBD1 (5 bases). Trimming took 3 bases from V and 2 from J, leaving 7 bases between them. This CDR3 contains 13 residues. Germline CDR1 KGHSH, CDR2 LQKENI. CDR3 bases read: TGTGCCAGCTCACCGGGGGGAAACACTGAA. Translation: CASSPGGNTE. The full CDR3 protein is CASSPGGNTEAFF.

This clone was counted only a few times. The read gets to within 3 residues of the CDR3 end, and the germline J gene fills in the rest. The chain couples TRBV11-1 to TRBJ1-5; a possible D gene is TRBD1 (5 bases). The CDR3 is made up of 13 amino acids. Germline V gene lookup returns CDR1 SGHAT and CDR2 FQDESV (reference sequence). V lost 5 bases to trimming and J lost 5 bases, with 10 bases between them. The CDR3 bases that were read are TGTGCCAGCAGCGAACAGGTGGATCAGCCC. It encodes CASSEQVDQP. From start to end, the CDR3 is CASSEQVDQPQHF.

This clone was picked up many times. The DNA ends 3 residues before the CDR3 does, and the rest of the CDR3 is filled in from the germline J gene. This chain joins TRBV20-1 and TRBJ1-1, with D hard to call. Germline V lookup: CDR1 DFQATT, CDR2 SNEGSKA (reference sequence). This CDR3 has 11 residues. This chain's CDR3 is CSALLRTQAFF. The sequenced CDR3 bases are TGCAGTGCTTTGCTCCGGACTCAA.

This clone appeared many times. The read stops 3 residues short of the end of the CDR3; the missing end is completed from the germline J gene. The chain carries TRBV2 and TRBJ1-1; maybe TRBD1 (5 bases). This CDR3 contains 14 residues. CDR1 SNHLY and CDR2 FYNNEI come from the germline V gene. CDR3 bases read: TGTGCCAGCAGTGTGCCGCGGGGGTTTGTCGAA. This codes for CASSVPRGFVE. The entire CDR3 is CASSVPRGFVEAFF.

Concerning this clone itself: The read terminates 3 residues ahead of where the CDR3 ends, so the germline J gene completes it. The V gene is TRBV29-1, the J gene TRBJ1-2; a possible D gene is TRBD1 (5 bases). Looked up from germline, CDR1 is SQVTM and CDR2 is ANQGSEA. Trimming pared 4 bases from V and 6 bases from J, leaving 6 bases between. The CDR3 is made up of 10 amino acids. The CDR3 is CSVAGNGYTF. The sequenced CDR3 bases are TGCAGCGTTGCAGGGAATGGC.

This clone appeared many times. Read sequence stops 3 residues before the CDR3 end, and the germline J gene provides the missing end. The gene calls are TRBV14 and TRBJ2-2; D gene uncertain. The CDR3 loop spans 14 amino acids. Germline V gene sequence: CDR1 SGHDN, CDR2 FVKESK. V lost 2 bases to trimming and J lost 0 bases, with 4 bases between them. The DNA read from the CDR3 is TGTGCCAGCAGCCAATTAACGAACACCGGGGAG. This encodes CASSQLTNTGE. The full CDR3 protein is CASSQLTNTGELFF.

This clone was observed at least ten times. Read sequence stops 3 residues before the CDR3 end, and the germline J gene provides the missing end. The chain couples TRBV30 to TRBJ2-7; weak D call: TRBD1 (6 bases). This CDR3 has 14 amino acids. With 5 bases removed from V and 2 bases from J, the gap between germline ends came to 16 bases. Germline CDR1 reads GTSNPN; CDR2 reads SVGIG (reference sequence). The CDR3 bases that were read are TGTGCCTGGGAAACAGGGAGTAGACCCTACGAG. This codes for CAWETGSRPYE. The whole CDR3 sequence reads CAWETGSRPYEQYF.

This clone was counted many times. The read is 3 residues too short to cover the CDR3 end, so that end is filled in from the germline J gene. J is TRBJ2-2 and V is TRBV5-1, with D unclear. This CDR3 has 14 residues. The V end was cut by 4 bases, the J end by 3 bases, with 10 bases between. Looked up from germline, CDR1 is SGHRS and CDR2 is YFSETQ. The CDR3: CASSTRQYTGELFF. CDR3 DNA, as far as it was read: TGCGCCAGCAGCACCAGACAATACACCGGGGAG.

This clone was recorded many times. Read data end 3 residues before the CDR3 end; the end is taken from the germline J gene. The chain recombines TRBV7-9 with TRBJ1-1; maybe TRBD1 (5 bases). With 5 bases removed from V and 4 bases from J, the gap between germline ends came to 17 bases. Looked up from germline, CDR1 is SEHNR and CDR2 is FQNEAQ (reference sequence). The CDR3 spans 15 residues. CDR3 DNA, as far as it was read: TGTGCCAGCAGCGACTCCAGGAGGCAGGGCACTGAA. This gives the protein CASSDSRRQGTE. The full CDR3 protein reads CASSDSRRQGTEAFF. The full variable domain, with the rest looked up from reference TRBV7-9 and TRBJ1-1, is DTGVSQNPRHKITKRGQNVTFRCDPISEHNRLYWYRQTLGQGPEFLTYFQNEAQLEKSRLLSDRFSAERPKGSFSTLEIQRTEQGDSAMYLCASSDSRRQGTEAFFGQGTRLTVV.

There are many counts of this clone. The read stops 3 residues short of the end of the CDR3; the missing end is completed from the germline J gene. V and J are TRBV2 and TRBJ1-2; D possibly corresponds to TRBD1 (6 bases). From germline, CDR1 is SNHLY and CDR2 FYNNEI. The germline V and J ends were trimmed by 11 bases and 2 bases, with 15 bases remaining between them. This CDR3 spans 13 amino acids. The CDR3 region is CAFRIQGNYGYTF. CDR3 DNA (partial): TGTGCCTTCCGTATACAGGGCAACTATGGC.